This T cell receptor beta chain was sequenced for a study of patients and donors after allogeneic stem cell transplantation. This CDR3 spans 15 amino acids. Germline assignment: CDR1 SQVTM and CDR2 ANQGSEA. J lost 3 bases, V lost 3 bases, and 7 bases had no gene match. MiXCR, applied by TCRdb to the RT-PCR reads, yields one record per CDR3 protein. The repertoire holds approximately 200,000 distinct CDR3 sequences, with approximately 41% as singletons. This TCR was sampled from a human donor who was either an allogeneic HSCT recipient or a stem cell or donor lymphocyte infusion donor (not recorded which). It is not recorded whose cells these are; they may come from a transplant donor. Sequencing used blood, either unsorted or a sorted T cell fraction (not recorded which). The V gene is TRBV29-1, the J gene TRBJ2-5; 10 bases align to TRBD1. The CDR3: CSVDKGQGTEETQYF. In DNA form, the CDR3 reads TGCAGCGTTGATAAGGGACAGGGGACCGAAGAGACCCAGTACTTC.